These 31 T cell receptor beta chains share one sample of origin, sequenced in a study of naive and memory T cell subsets. Study-wide results and caveats: Possibly reflecting memory cells re-expressing CD45RA, a few larger clonotypes occurred in naive repertoires, especially CD8.

Both TRBC1 and TRBC2 were covered by a beta constant-region primer of two equimolar oligonucleotides. Ligated cDNA was amplified by four rounds of PCR with nested alpha and beta constant-region primers and SP2. TCRdb passed the UMI-ligation and nested PCR reads through MiXCR, listing each CDR3 protein once. The table lists 150,000 or so distinct CDR3 sequences, approximately 22% of them singletons. The antigens of these receptors remain unknown. The specimen sequenced was naive CD4+ T cells from blood. These receptors were collected from a human donor in good health.

This clonotype has at least ten counts. This chain uses TRBV28 with TRBJ2-1, with 8 bases lining up with TRBD1. Losses at the gene ends were 5 bases for V and 4 bases for J; bases not matched to a gene: 10. This CDR3 has 16 amino acids. Germline CDR1 reads MDHEN; CDR2 reads SYDVKM. CDR3 region: CASSVQYRGAYNEQFF. CDR3 nucleotides: TGTGCCAGCAGTGTCCAATACAGGGGGGCATACAATGAGCAGTTCTTC.

This clonotype showed up just a few times. CDR3 DNA: TGTGCCAGCAGTGAAAGGTCTAGCGGGGGCTCCTACGAGCAGTACTTC. Translating gives CASSERSSGGSYEQYF. J is TRBJ2-7 and V is TRBV6-1; TRBD2 matches at 10 bases. Losses at the gene ends were 2 bases for V and 0 bases for J; bases not matched to a gene: 4. This CDR3 spans 16 amino acids. Germline V gene lookup returns CDR1 MNHNS and CDR2 SASEGT.

This clonotype was seen at least ten times. J is TRBJ2-6 and V is TRBV11-2; D not certain. This CDR3 contains 16 residues. The V end was cut by 0 bases, the J end by 0 bases, with 6 bases between. The germline gives CDR1 SGHAT, CDR2 FQNNGV. CDR3 bases: TGTGCCAGCAGCTTAGAATCAGCCTCTGGGGCCAACGTCCTGACTTTC. It specifies CASSLESASGANVLTF.

This clonotype occurred many times. The V gene is TRBV20-1, the J gene TRBJ2-4; tentative D call: TRBD2 (5 bases). The V end was cut by 0 bases, the J end by 0 bases, with 6 bases between. Germline-derived CDR1 and CDR2 are DFQATT and SNEGSKA (reference sequence). The CDR3 sequence is 14 residues long. DNA of the CDR3: TGCAGTGCTAGAGACCGGGGAGCCAAAAACATTCAGTACTTC. It specifies CSARDRGAKNIQYF.

The V call is TRBV19, the J call TRBJ2-2; 12 nucleotides line up with TRBD2. Germline V gene sequence: CDR1 LNHDA, CDR2 SQIVND (reference sequence). Trimming cost V 6 bases and J 6 bases; bases outside gene matches: 8. The CDR3 is 16 amino acids. The CDR3 bases are TGTGCCAGTAGGCCTAGCGGGAGGGGCGTTGCCGGGGAGCTGTTTTTT. Amino acids: CASRPSGRGVAGELFF.

This clonotype was seen many times. The CDR3 region has the DNA TGTGCCAGCAGCCCAGAGACTTCTCCTAGCACAGATACGCAGTATTTT. Its translation: CASSPETSPSTDTQYF. The chain employs TRBV7-6 and TRBJ2-3; D ambiguous. CDR3 length: 16 residues. CDR1 and CDR2 (germline): SGHVS, FNYEAQ. V lost 5 bases to trimming and J lost 0 bases, with 15 bases between them. Supplemented by reference TRBV7-6 and TRBJ2-3, the full variable domain reads GAGVSQSPRYKVTKRGQDVALRCDPISGHVSLYWYRQALGQGPEFLTYFNYEAQQDKSGLPNDRFSAERPEGSISTLTIQRTEQRDSAMYRCASSPETSPSTDTQYFGPGTRLTVL.

This rearrangement joins TRBV6-5 to TRBJ1-1; D is uncertain. CDR1 is MNHEY and CDR2 is SVGAGI in the germline V gene. V was trimmed by 2 bases and J by 7 bases, leaving 5 bases between them. CDR3 size: 11 residues. The CDR3 reads CASSYGFEAFF. The CDR3 DNA reads as TGTGCCAGCAGTTACGGTTTTGAAGCTTTCTTT.

This clonotype was observed many times. The rearrangement uses TRBV29-1 and TRBJ2-1, with a tentative D call TRBD1 (5 bases). This CDR3 region has 14 residues. Trimming pared 0 bases from V and 12 bases from J, leaving 18 bases between. Germline V CDR1 and CDR2: SQVTM, ANQGSEA. This CDR3 reads CSVEDPRHIQGQFF. DNA of the CDR3: TGCAGCGTTGAAGATCCGCGCCATATCCAGGGGCAGTTCTTC.

This clonotype was recorded many times. At one end the junction does not follow the germline gene, possibly because of a read error. The rearrangement links TRBV5-1 to TRBJ2-5; D call uncertain. The CDR3 loop spans 11 amino acids. CDR1 is SGHRS, CDR2 YFSETQ, per germline. CDR3 sequence: CASSLKETQYF. The CDR3 region has the DNA TGTGCCAGCAGCTTAAAAGAGACCCAGTACTTC.

This chain uses TRBV30 with TRBJ1-3, with 8 nucleotides matching TRBD1. The germline gives CDR1 GTSNPN, CDR2 SVGIG (reference sequence). With V trimmed by 5 bases and J by 4 bases, 4 bases remained unmatched. This CDR3 is built from 13 residues. Here the CDR3 reads CAWGTGAGNTIYF. The CDR3 DNA reads TGTGCCTGGGGGACAGGAGCAGGAAACACCATATATTTT.

This clonotype was found a few times. The rearrangement links TRBV27 to TRBJ2-3; TRBD2 aligns across 8 bases. The junction had 4 bases not matched to a gene; V was cut back by 5 bases and J by 0 bases. CDR1 is MNHEY and CDR2 is SMNVEV in the germline V gene (reference sequence). This CDR3 contains 15 residues. The CDR3 protein is CASSLLAVSTDTQYF. Written as DNA, the CDR3 is TGTGCCAGCAGTCTACTAGCGGTGAGCACAGATACGCAGTATTTT.

This clonotype showed up just a few times. DNA of the CDR3: TGCAGCGCCCCGGAGACGAACACCGGGGAGCTGTTTTTT. The encoded protein is CSAPETNTGELFF. The rearrangement links TRBV29-1 to TRBJ2-2; D is ambiguous. Trimming pared 7 bases from V and 0 bases from J, leaving 9 bases between. Germline lookup yields CDR1 SQVTM and CDR2 ANQGSEA. CDR3 length: 13 amino acids.

This chain links TRBV28 with TRBJ1-4, with 8 bases identical to TRBD1. Per the germline V gene, CDR1 is MDHEN and CDR2 is SYDVKM. Unmatched junction bases numbered 12, after V lost 5 bases and J lost 7 bases. The CDR3 length is 16 residues. The CDR3 DNA reads as TGTGCCAGCAGTCGCGCCAGGGGGCGGGAGCGTGAAAAACTGTTTTTT. This codes for CASSRARGREREKLFF.

This clonotype was detected only a few times. The genes are TRBV10-3 and TRBJ2-3, with TRBD2 as a possible D gene (5 bases). The ends were cut back, 8 bases at V and 0 bases at J, with 12 bases in the middle. The germline gives CDR1 ENHRY, CDR2 SYGVKD. This CDR3 is built from 14 residues. The CDR3 region is CAIGGRTSTDTQYF. The CDR3 nucleotides read TGTGCCATCGGAGGCCGAACTAGCACAGATACGCAGTATTTT.

This clonotype was found a few times. V and J are TRBV6-1 and TRBJ1-1; D is possibly TRBD1 (6 bases). Germline V CDR1 and CDR2: MNHNS, SASEGT. The CDR3 contains 15 residues. V lost 5 bases and J lost 1, with 14 bases in between. The CDR3 spells CASSPTGPGNTEAFF. In DNA, the CDR3 is TGTGCCAGCAGTCCTACAGGGCCGGGGAACACTGAAGCTTTCTTT.

V is TRBV11-3 and J is TRBJ2-1, with 7 bases identical to TRBD1. The CDR3 runs to 13 residues. V was pared by 5 bases and J by 3 bases, with 1 base of the junction left unmatched. CDR1 and CDR2 (germline): SGHNT, YENEEA. The CDR3 here is CASSGDSYNEQFF. The CDR3 DNA reads TGTGCCAGCAGCGGGGACAGCTACAATGAGCAGTTCTTC.

This sequence joins TRBV6-5 and TRBJ1-2, with D maybe TRBD1 (6 bases). The CDR3 extends over 18 amino acids. V shed 0 bases and J shed 4 bases, with 21 bases lying between them. Germline V gene data show CDR1 as MNHEY and CDR2 as SVGAGI. CDR3 bases: TGTGCCAGCAGTTACTCCGGGCCAGGGGCGTCGAGGGGCTATGGCTACACCTTC. Protein: CASSYSGPGASRGYGYTF.

Only a few counts were recorded for this clonotype. CDR3 DNA sequence: TGTGCCAGCAGCGTCGGGGGGCCTAATGAAAAACTGTTTTTT. Encoded protein: CASSVGGPNEKLFF. The chain uses TRBV9 and TRBJ1-4; D is possibly TRBD1 (6 bases). Germline CDR1 and CDR2: SGDLS and YYNGEE. This CDR3 is built from 14 residues. V gave up 2 bases and J gave up 3 bases, with 8 bases separating them.

This clonotype was counted between two and nine times. The rearrangement joins TRBV25-1 to TRBJ2-1; D is perhaps TRBD2 (5 bases). This CDR3 contains 15 residues. The germline gives CDR1 MGHDK, CDR2 SYGVNS. V lost 3 bases to trimming and J lost 4 bases, with 13 bases between them. The CDR3, as DNA: TGTGCCAGCAGTGACCAGCGGAGACCTTACAATGAGCAGTTCTTC. Translating it yields CASSDQRRPYNEQFF. The full variable domain, its missing parts supplied by reference TRBV25-1 and TRBJ2-1, is EADIYQTPRYLVIGTGKKITLECSQTMGHDKMYWYQQDPGMELHLIHYSYGVNSTEKGDLSSESTVSRIRTEHFPLTLESARPSHTSQYLCASSDQRRPYNEQFFGPGTRLTVL.

V is TRBV5-1 and J is TRBJ2-1; 9 bases map to TRBD2. The CDR3 extends over 16 amino acids. Germline V gene sequence: CDR1 SGHRS, CDR2 YFSETQ. The V segment lost 4 bases and the J segment 2 bases; nucleotides outside the gene matches: 7. The DNA of the CDR3 is TGCGCCAGCAGCCTCCCGACTAGCGGCCCCTACAATGAGCAGTTCTTC. Encoded protein: CASSLPTSGPYNEQFF.

CDR3 sequence reads: CASSSGTATDTQYF. Here the CDR3 DNA reads TGTGCCAGCAGTTCGGGGACAGCCACAGATACGCAGTATTTT. The chain uses TRBV27 and TRBJ2-3, with 7 bases lining up with TRBD1. V shed 4 bases, J shed 2 bases, and the junction held 3 bases outside the gene matches. This CDR3 contains 14 residues. Per germline, CDR1 MNHEY and CDR2 SMNVEV (reference sequence).

Regarding this clonotype: The junction departs from germline at one end; a sequencing error may be responsible. This chain links TRBV5-1 with TRBJ1-2, with D perhaps TRBD1 (5 bases). Germline V gene sequence: CDR1 SGHRS, CDR2 YFSETQ. CDR3 length equals 14 residues. The CDR3 reads CASSLRRDNYVYTF. For the CDR3, the DNA is TGCGCCAGCAGCCTACGCAGGGATAACTATGTCTACACCTTC.

Only a few counts were recorded for this clonotype. The rearrangement links TRBV6-2 or TRBV6-3 to TRBJ1-4; the D gene is possibly TRBD1 (5 bases). Germline CDR1 MNHEY, CDR2 SVGEGT. The CDR3 consists of 16 residues. Trimming pared 4 bases from V and 8 bases from J, leaving 20 bases between. The CDR3 spells CASSSRRQIIGEKLFF. CDR3 sequence (DNA): TGTGCCAGCAGTTCGCGACGACAGATTATAGGCGAAAAACTGTTTTTT.

V usage is TRBV10-3 and J usage is TRBJ2-7; no clear D gene. Germline loops: CDR1 ENHRY, CDR2 SYGVKD. The CDR3 covers 12 residues. The germline V and J ends were trimmed by 2 bases and 3 bases, with 5 bases remaining between them. CDR3 region: CAISEGGYEQYF. CDR3 bases: TGTGCCATCAGTGAGGGTGGCTACGAGCAGTACTTC.

The chain recombines TRBV28 with TRBJ2-5, with TRBD1 matching 7 bases. The length of the CDR3 is 17 residues. Germline assignment: CDR1 MDHEN and CDR2 SYDVKM. Germline trimming cut 3 bases from V and 3 bases from J; bases unmatched to any gene: 13. The CDR3 protein is CASSFTDVGTAKETQYF. DNA of the CDR3: TGTGCCAGCAGTTTCACCGACGTCGGGACAGCTAAAGAGACCCAGTACTTC.

The chain employs TRBV6-5 and TRBJ1-1, with a weak D call TRBD1 (6 bases). Trimming took 0 bases from V and 4 from J, leaving 15 bases between them. Germline CDR1 MNHEY, CDR2 SVGAGI. CDR3 length: 16 amino acids. The CDR3 here is CASSYSFGGGGTEAFF. CDR3 nucleotide sequence: TGTGCCAGCAGTTACTCGTTTGGAGGGGGTGGCACTGAAGCTTTCTTT.

The chain employs TRBV7-9 and TRBJ2-7; perhaps TRBD1 as D (6 bases). CDR3 length: 16 amino acids. Trimming took off 1 base at V and 0 bases at J, with 13 bases between the two ends. The germline V gene has CDR1 SEHNR and CDR2 FQNEAQ (reference sequence). The CDR3 region is CASSLGTGITSYEQYF. The CDR3 DNA reads TGTGCCAGCAGCTTAGGAACAGGGATTACCTCCTACGAGCAGTACTTC.

This clonotype appeared a few times. The V and J genes are TRBV28 and TRBJ2-1; the match to TRBD2 covers 7 bases. The germline CDR1 and CDR2 sequences are MDHEN and SYDVKM. The CDR3 has 16 amino acids. V was pared by 6 bases and J by 0 bases, with 8 bases of the junction left unmatched. CDR3: CASRSLAESSYNEQFF. The CDR3 bases are TGTGCCAGCAGATCGCTAGCGGAGAGCTCCTACAATGAGCAGTTCTTC.

This chain uses TRBV20-1 with TRBJ2-3, with TRBD2 matching 8 bases. Germline V gene sequence: CDR1 DFQATT, CDR2 SNEGSKA (reference sequence). The CDR3 is made up of 13 amino acids. The junction had 4 bases not matched to a gene; V was cut back by 8 bases and J by 0 bases. CDR3 amino acids: CSPQRESTDTQYF. Written as DNA, the CDR3 is TGCAGTCCTCAGCGGGAGAGCACAGATACGCAGTATTTT.

The chain joins TRBV20-1 to TRBJ2-1; 8 bases fit TRBD2. The germline gives CDR1 DFQATT, CDR2 SNEGSKA (reference sequence). The CDR3 extends over 17 amino acids. Unmatched junction bases numbered 17, after V lost 6 bases and J lost 4 bases. The CDR3 here is CSAAWAGGLPQYNEQFF. DNA of the CDR3: TGCAGTGCCGCCTGGGCGGGAGGTCTCCCCCAGTACAATGAGCAGTTCTTC.

The chain joins TRBV6-5 to TRBJ2-2; 10 positions match TRBD2. The CDR3 loop spans 16 amino acids. With V trimmed by 7 bases and J by 5 bases, 10 bases remained unmatched. In germline, CDR1 is MNHEY, CDR2 SVGAGI. CDR3 sequence reads: CASTRGLAGVTGELFF. CDR3 DNA: TGTGCCAGCACACGAGGTCTAGCGGGAGTGACCGGGGAGCTGTTTTTT.